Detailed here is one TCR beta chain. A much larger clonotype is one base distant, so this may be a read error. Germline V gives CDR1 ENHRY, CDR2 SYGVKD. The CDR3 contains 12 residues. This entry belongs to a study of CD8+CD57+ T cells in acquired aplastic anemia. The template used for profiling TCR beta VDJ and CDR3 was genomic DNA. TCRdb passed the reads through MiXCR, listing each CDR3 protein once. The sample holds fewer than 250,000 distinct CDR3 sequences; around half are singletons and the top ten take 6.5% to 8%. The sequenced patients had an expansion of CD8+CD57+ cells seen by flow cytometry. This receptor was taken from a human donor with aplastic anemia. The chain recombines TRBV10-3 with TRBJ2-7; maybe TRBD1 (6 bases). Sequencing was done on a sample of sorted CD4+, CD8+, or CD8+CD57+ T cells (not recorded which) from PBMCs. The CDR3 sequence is CASSYGRGEQCF. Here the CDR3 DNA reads TGTGCCAGCAGTTACGGCAGGGGCGAGCAGTGCTTC.